This is a list of T cell receptor beta chains from one sample in a study of CD8 T cells in Susac syndrome. TCRdb re-analysed the immunoSEQ multiplex PCR reads in MiXCR, keeping a single row per CDR3 protein. This table holds approximately 120,000 distinct CDR3 sequences, around 92% found once. The sequenced material came from CD8+ T cells from PBMCs. These receptors were taken from a human donor in good health. CDR3s include the opening cysteine and the closing phenylalanine or tryptophan. A D gene is named only where the DNA matches it firmly. Clone size is shown for a subset of rows, as once, few, many or a class of expanded clone.

j_call clone_size d_call v_call cdr3_aa cdr3_nt
TRBJ2-1 - TRBD2 TRBV7-9 CASSPQAGGPQNEQFF TGTGCCAGCAGCCCGCAAGCGGGGGGGCCTCAAAATGAGCAGTTCTTC
TRBJ1-1 - - TRBV11-2 CASRDEGVTNTEAFF TGTGCCAGCAGAGACGAAGGGGTGACGAACACTGAAGCTTTCTTT
TRBJ2-3 - - TRBV5-1 CASSSGVFGYTDTQYF TGCGCCAGCAGCTCAGGCGTTTTCGGGTACACAGATACGCAGTATTTT
TRBJ1-1 - - TRBV3-1 CASSTQVYTEAFF TGTGCCAGCAGCACACAGGTTTACACTGAAGCTTTCTTT
TRBJ2-2 - TRBD1 TRBV5-6 CASTSVGTENTGELFF TGTGCCAGCACCTCAGTAGGGACAGAGAACACCGGGGAGCTGTTTTTT
TRBJ2-1 - TRBD1 TRBV5-4 CATYRGETYNEQFF TGTGCCACTTACAGGGGGGAAACCTACAATGAGCAGTTCTTC
TRBJ2-1 - TRBD2 TRBV7-2 CASSLNPLAGGDEQFF TGTGCCAGCAGCTTAAACCCCCTAGCGGGGGGTGATGAGCAGTTCTTC
TRBJ2-3 - - TRBV28 CASSFFGAGTDTQYF TGTGCCAGCAGTTTTTTCGGGGCAGGCACAGATACGCAGTATTTT
TRBJ2-7 - - TRBV29-1 CSVAVPSYEQYF TGCAGCGTTGCAGTACCAAGCTACGAGCAGTACTTC
TRBJ2-3 - - TRBV5-1 CASSSSTQTDTQYF TGCGCCAGCAGCTCTTCGACCCAGACAGATACGCAGTATTTT
TRBJ1-3 few - TRBV18 CASSKGRSGNTIYF TGTGCCAGCTCAAAAGGCCGCTCTGGAAACACCATATATTTT
TRBJ2-5 - - TRBV30 CAWRRWDGETQYF TGTGCCTGGAGGAGGTGGGATGGAGAGACCCAGTACTTC